This entry lists 27 T cell receptor beta chains sequenced from one sample in a study of response to subunit inactivated influenza vaccine. MiXCR, run by TCRdb on the RT-PCR reads, gives a single entry per CDR3 protein. The sample has some 500,000 distinct CDR3 sequences, approximately 15% seen once; the top ten hold 3% to 3.5%. The specimen comprised CD4+ T cells sorted from PBMCs, sampled roughly 24 months after vaccination. These receptor sequences come from a man between 45 and 75 years old who received an inactivated influenza vaccine.

The chain links TRBV7-9 to TRBJ2-1; no reliable D call. Looked up from germline, CDR1 is SEHNR and CDR2 is FQNEAQ (reference sequence). The germline V and J ends were trimmed by 2 bases and 9 bases, with 5 bases remaining between them. The CDR3 loop spans 11 amino acids. The CDR3 reads CASSLIGEQFF. Here the CDR3 DNA reads TGTGCCAGCAGCTTAATCGGTGAGCAGTTCTTC.

This clonotype was counted only a few times. This chain joins TRBV18 and TRBJ2-1; D gene ambiguous. The CDR3 runs 11 residues. CDR1 and CDR2 (germline): KGHSH, LQKENI. Between the trimmed V and J ends, which lost 8 bases and 6 bases, there was a span of 8 bases. CDR3 protein: CASLNVNEQFF. Written as DNA, the CDR3 is TGTGCCAGCCTAAACGTCAATGAGCAGTTCTTC.

In its sample, this clonotype was seen many times. The chain has TRBV20-1 and TRBJ2-7; 8 nucleotides match TRBD2. Trimming removed 1 base from V and 4 bases from J; junction bases left unmatched: 6. The CDR3 contains 14 residues. Germline V gene data show CDR1 as DFQATT and CDR2 as SNEGSKA (reference sequence). CDR3 in DNA: TGCAGTGCTAGAGGGACTAGCAGGTATTACGAGCAGTACTTC. Amino acid sequence: CSARGTSRYYEQYF.

This chain joins TRBV15 and TRBJ2-1; D is tentatively TRBD1 or TRBD2 (6 bases each). Germline V gives CDR1 LNHNV, CDR2 YYDKDF (reference sequence). The ends were cut back, 3 bases at V and 5 bases at J, with 17 bases in the middle. The CDR3 contains 16 residues. CDR3 sequence (DNA): TGTGCCACCAGCAGCCGACAGGCTAGCGTAAACAATGAGCAGTTCTTC. Protein sequence: CATSSRQASVNNEQFF.

This clonotype was recorded many times. The rearrangement links TRBV12-3 or TRBV12-4 to TRBJ2-2; TRBD1 might be the D (6 bases). V lost 2 bases to trimming and J lost 5 bases, with 12 bases between them. CDR3 length: 15 amino acids. CDR3 sequence reads: CASSLIQGGTGELFF. CDR3 bases: TGTGCCAGCAGTTTAATACAGGGTGGAACCGGGGAGCTGTTTTTT.

The chain uses TRBV9 and TRBJ2-3; 9 bases align to TRBD2. With V trimmed by 0 bases and J by 2 bases, 7 bases remained unmatched. CDR1 is SGDLS, CDR2 YYNGEE, per germline. This CDR3 region has 17 residues. The CDR3 sequence is CASSVGSLAGSTDTQYF. CDR3 in DNA: TGTGCCAGCAGCGTAGGAAGTCTAGCGGGGTCCACAGATACGCAGTATTTT.

The chain employs TRBV12-3 or TRBV12-4 and TRBJ1-5; no clear D. Trimming took 5 bases from V and 1 from J, leaving 9 bases between them. The CDR3 spans 14 residues. The DNA of the CDR3 is TGTGCCAGCAGTCCGTCTCCGAGCAATCAGCCCCAGCATTTT. Its translation: CASSPSPSNQPQHF.

This clonotype was counted at least ten times. The chain employs TRBV11-3 and TRBJ2-3, with 9 bases lining up with TRBD1. The CDR3 sequence is 17 residues long. V dropped 5 bases and J dropped 1; count of bases not matched to a gene: 10. The germline V gene encodes CDR1 SGHNT and CDR2 YENEEA. The chain's CDR3 is CASSPGQGRLGTDTQYF. The CDR3 nucleotides read TGTGCCAGCAGCCCCGGACAGGGGCGTTTGGGCACAGATACGCAGTATTTT.

This clonotype was counted ten times or more. The rearrangement links TRBV9 to TRBJ1-5; perhaps TRBD1 as D (6 bases). The CDR3 contains 13 residues. V was clipped by 0 bases and J by 5 bases, with 6 bases between them. CDR1 is SGDLS, CDR2 YYNGEE, per germline. The DNA of the CDR3 is TGTGCCAGCAGCGTAGGGACAGATCAGCCCCAGCATTTT. Translation gives CASSVGTDQPQHF.

This clonotype was observed a few times. The chain couples TRBV4-3 to TRBJ2-2; D remains ambiguous. The V end lost 0 bases, the J end lost 4 bases, and 6 bases lay between the germline ends. Per germline, CDR1 LGHNA and CDR2 YSLEER. The CDR3 totals 14 residues. In DNA form, the CDR3 reads TGCGCCAGCAGCCAAGAAGCTTTCACCGGGGAGCTGTTTTTT. Translation: CASSQEAFTGELFF.

CDR3 sequence reads: CASSQEAQREVDTQYF. The CDR3 coding sequence is TGCGCCAGCAGCCAAGAAGCCCAGCGGGAGGTAGATACGCAGTATTTT. The chain uses TRBV4-3 and TRBJ2-3, with 9 bases aligning to TRBD2. Germline V CDR1 and CDR2: LGHNA, YSLEER. V lost 0 bases and J lost 5; bases outside the gene matches: 6. CDR3 length: 16 amino acids.

The chain joins TRBV6-5 to TRBJ1-1, with 11 bases identical to TRBD1. The CDR3 runs to 16 residues. CDR1 and CDR2 from the germline V gene are MNHEY and SVGAGI. Unmatched junction bases numbered 10, after V lost 3 bases and J lost 7 bases. The CDR3 DNA follows: TGTGCCAGCAGTTATGGCCGGACAGGGGGCTTGGATGAAGCTTTCTTT. It translates to CASSYGRTGGLDEAFF.

This chain links TRBV10-3 with TRBJ2-7, with D possibly being TRBD1 or TRBD2 (6 bases each). The CDR3 consists of 12 residues. V gave up 9 bases and J gave up 6 bases, with 15 bases separating them. CDR1 ENHRY and CDR2 SYGVKD come from the germline V gene. CDR3 in DNA: TGTGCCATTGCCACAGGGACTGGCGAGCAGTACTTC. The encoded protein is CAIATGTGEQYF.

This clonotype showed up just a few times. V is TRBV20-1 and J is TRBJ2-5; D may be TRBD2 (6 bases). This CDR3 has 14 amino acids. V dropped 5 bases and J dropped 7 bases, with 20 bases sitting between them. Germline V gives CDR1 DFQATT, CDR2 SNEGSKA (reference sequence). The CDR3: CSAPLGLLGGTQYF. The CDR3 coding sequence is TGCAGTGCTCCCCTAGGACTTTTGGGAGGGACCCAGTACTTC.

This clonotype was counted a few times. The gene calls are TRBV7-2 and TRBJ2-1; 7 bases match TRBD2. CDR1 and CDR2 from the germline V gene are SGHTA and FQGNSA. This CDR3 has 16 residues. V lost 5 bases, J lost 2 bases, and 9 bases stayed unmatched. Here the CDR3 DNA reads TGTGCCAGCAGCATTGTAGGCGGGAGCACCTACAATGAGCAGTTCTTC. Its translation is CASSIVGGSTYNEQFF. The whole variable domain, remainder taken from reference TRBV7-2 and TRBJ2-1, is GAGVSQSPSNKVTEKGKDVELRCDPISGHTALYWYRQSLGQGLEFLIYFQGNSAPDKSGLPSDRFSAERTGGSVSTLTIQRTQQEDSAVYLCASSIVGGSTYNEQFFGPGTRLTVL.

The sample holds many counts of this clonotype. The gene calls are TRBV27 and TRBJ1-5, with D maybe TRBD1 (5 bases). Trimming cost V 5 bases and J 7 bases, with 27 bases left between them. The CDR3 runs 18 residues. From germline, CDR1 is MNHEY and CDR2 SMNVEV (reference sequence). CDR3 sequence (DNA): TGTGCCAGCAGTCACGTCGGCGGGGGTCTCGCCCTCAGGCAGCCCCAGCATTTT. As protein: CASSHVGGGLALRQPQHF.

The chain employs TRBV6-1 and TRBJ2-1; TRBD1 matches 11 bases. Losses at the gene ends were 6 bases for V and 1 base for J; bases not matched to a gene: 2. The germline V gene has CDR1 MNHNS and CDR2 SASEGT. The CDR3 is made up of 15 amino acids. The CDR3 protein is CASRRDRGSYNEQFF. The CDR3 DNA follows: TGTGCCAGCAGAAGGGACAGGGGGTCCTACAATGAGCAGTTCTTC.

This clonotype came up many times. The chain is built from TRBV5-8 and TRBJ2-6, with a possible D match to TRBD1 (6 bases). In germline, CDR1 is SGHTS, CDR2 YDEGEE. The CDR3 has 15 amino acids. V was trimmed by 4 bases and J by 4 bases, leaving 12 bases between them. In DNA form, the CDR3 reads TGTGCCAGCAGCCCAGGGGTGGCAGGGGCCAACGTCCTGACTTTC. Translated, it gives CASSPGVAGANVLTF.

This clonotype was seen repeatedly, ten times or more. This chain joins TRBV6-5 and TRBJ1-4; TRBD1 might be the D (6 bases). The CDR3 is 15 amino acids. Trimming took off 3 bases at V and 8 bases at J, with 16 bases between the two ends. The germline V gene has CDR1 MNHEY and CDR2 SVGAGI. CDR3 sequence reads: CASSYSQGLGEKLFF. CDR3 sequence (DNA): TGTGCCAGCAGTTATTCACAGGGACTAGGGGAAAAACTGTTTTTT.

This clonotype was observed at least ten times. The chain has TRBV12-3 or TRBV12-4 and TRBJ2-1, with D perhaps given as TRBD1 or TRBD2 (5 bases each). V lost 4 bases, J lost 0 bases, and 19 bases lay in between. The CDR3 has 18 residues. CDR3 in amino acids: CASSSRGSTTSSYNEQFF. CDR3 in DNA: TGTGCCAGCAGTTCGAGGGGTTCCACGACGAGCTCCTACAATGAGCAGTTCTTC.

This clonotype was detected only a few times. The rearrangement links TRBV4-1 to TRBJ2-3; possible D gene TRBD2, 5 bases. The CDR3 covers 14 residues. In germline, CDR1 is MGHRA, CDR2 YSYEKL. Trimming shortened V by 2 bases and J by 0 bases, and 6 bases separated the two germline ends. The chain's CDR3 is CASSQTRSTDTQYF. CDR3 sequence (DNA): TGCGCCAGCAGCCAAACTAGGAGCACAGATACGCAGTATTTT.

The chain uses TRBV20-1 and TRBJ2-3; 12 bases fit TRBD2. Unmatched junction bases numbered 6, after V lost 4 bases and J lost 1 base. Germline V gives CDR1 DFQATT, CDR2 SNEGSKA (reference sequence). CDR3 length: 16 residues. The CDR3 DNA sequence: TGCAGTGCTATGACTAGCGGGAGTGCGGGCACAGATACGCAGTATTTT. This sequence encodes CSAMTSGSAGTDTQYF.

The CDR3 loop reads CASSYQGTNEKLFF. CDR3 in DNA: TGTGCCAGCAGTTATCAGGGCACTAATGAAAAACTGTTTTTT. This chain links TRBV6-5 with TRBJ1-4, with a weak D call TRBD1 (5 bases). The CDR3 sequence is 14 residues long. The germline V and J ends were trimmed by 3 bases and 2 bases, with 7 bases remaining between them. CDR1 is MNHEY and CDR2 is SVGAGI in the germline V gene.

The rearrangement links TRBV4-3 to TRBJ2-3; 9 bases align to TRBD2. The V and J ends lost 1 base and 6 bases, in that order; junction bases with no gene match: 5. The CDR3 consists of 15 residues. CDR1 and CDR2 (germline): LGHNA, YSLEER. The CDR3 region is CASSQGSSGRDTQYF. The CDR3 DNA is TGCGCCAGCAGCCAAGGGTCCAGCGGGAGGGATACGCAGTATTTT.

This chain links TRBV4-1 with TRBJ2-3, with 11 positions matching TRBD1. The trim removed 0 bases at V and 14 bases at J, leaving 10 bases unmatched. The CDR3 is made up of 15 amino acids. Germline CDR1 MGHRA, CDR2 YSYEKL. Written as DNA, the CDR3 is TGCGCCAGCAGCCAAGATCGGACAGGGGGCGACATCGTGTATTTT. Protein: CASSQDRTGGDIVYF.

This clonotype appeared a few times. The chain has TRBV11-2 and TRBJ2-7, with TRBD1 matching 7 bases. This CDR3 has 15 residues. V lost 5 bases to trimming and J lost 6 bases; unmatched junction nucleotides: 13. From germline, CDR1 is SGHAT and CDR2 FQNNGV. In DNA, the CDR3 is TGTGCCAGCAGCAAAAAGACGGGACAGTTTGCCGAGCAGTACTTC. Protein sequence: CASSKKTGQFAEQYF.

This clonotype has at least ten counts. The gene calls are TRBV15 and TRBJ1-2, with 9 positions matching TRBD1. The CDR3 spans 15 residues. V was pared by 11 bases and J by 4 bases, with 14 bases of the junction left unmatched. Germline V CDR1 and CDR2: LNHNV, YYDKDF (reference sequence). CDR3 sequence (DNA): TGTGCCTCACGACCAGCACCGACAGGGGGCTATGGCTACACCTTC. It is translated as CASRPAPTGGYGYTF. Full variable domain (rest looked up from reference TRBV15 and TRBJ1-2): DAMVIQNPRYQVTQFGKPVTLSCSQTLNHNVMYWYQQKSSQAPKLLFHYYDKDFNNEADTPDNFQSRRPNTSFCFLDIRSPGLGDTAMYLCASRPAPTGGYGYTFGSGTRLTVV.